One and the same sample provided the 30 T cell receptor beta chains below, sequenced in a study of blood T cells in healthy people across ages. The second PCR ran roughly 6 to 12 cycles with a sample-barcoded 5' primer and J-beta primers. TCRdb itself ran the 5' RACE reads through MiXCR, one entry per CDR3 protein. The repertoire holds some 760,000 distinct CDR3 sequences, with around 25% as singletons. These data were likewise used in another study, on T cells of mothers and their children.

The specimen was blood. The receptors come from a boy aged 5-17 years in good health.

This clonotype has more than one count but fewer than ten. This chain connects TRBV4-1 to TRBJ2-1, with TRBD2 matching over 14 bases. CDR3 length: 15 amino acids. Germline V gene data show CDR1 as MGHRA and CDR2 as YSYEKL. Unmatched junction bases numbered 11, after V lost 3 bases and J lost 16 bases. This CDR3 is CASSHRLAGGPSGFF. The CDR3 DNA is TGCGCCAGCAGCCACCGACTAGCGGGAGGGCCGTCGGGATTCTTC.

This clonotype came up a few times. The chain employs TRBV7-6 and TRBJ2-5; 10 bases line up with TRBD2. The CDR3 is 15 amino acids. V was clipped by 5 bases and J by 9 bases; unmatched bases: 12. Germline values: CDR1 SGHVS, CDR2 FNYEAQ. For the CDR3, the DNA is TGTGCCAGCAGCCCAGCTCCAGCGGGGGGGCTCCCCCAGTACTTC. It translates to CASSPAPAGGLPQYF.

This clonotype was counted only a few times. The chain combines TRBV5-6 with TRBJ2-7; TRBD1 aligns across 12 bases. This CDR3 comprises 17 residues. J lost 1 base, V lost 4 bases, and 9 bases had no gene match. Germline V gene sequence: CDR1 SGHDT, CDR2 YYEEEE. Here the CDR3 DNA reads TGTGCCAGCAGCCGTTGGGGACAGGGGGCGAATTCCTACGAGCAGTACTTC. It translates to CASSRWGQGANSYEQYF.

J is TRBJ2-2 and V is TRBV20-1; D ambiguous. Trimming took 2 bases from V and 2 from J, leaving 3 bases between them. CDR1 and CDR2 (germline): DFQATT, SNEGSKA (reference sequence). The CDR3 runs 12 residues. This CDR3 reads CSARKNTGELFF. The CDR3 DNA reads TGCAGTGCTAGAAAAAACACCGGGGAGCTGTTTTTT.

This clonotype was seen at least ten times. One end of the junction does not line up with germline, which may come from a read error. The chain is built from TRBV5-1 and TRBJ2-3, with D perhaps matching TRBD2 (7 bases). Germline V lookup: CDR1 SGHRS, CDR2 YFSETQ. The CDR3 contains 14 residues. This CDR3 reads CASSLGGATDTQYF. Written as DNA, the CDR3 is TGTGCCAGCAGCTTGGGGGGGGCGACAGATACGCAGTATTTT.

The genes are TRBV3-1 and TRBJ2-5; no clear D. Germline CDR1 is LGHDT and CDR2 is YNNKEL (reference sequence). The ends were cut back, 1 base at V and 3 bases at J, with 9 bases in the middle. The CDR3 consists of 14 residues. The CDR3 protein is CASSQGAEKETQYF. The CDR3 DNA sequence: TGTGCCAGCAGCCAAGGTGCGGAGAAAGAGACCCAGTACTTC.

The chain carries TRBV12-3 or TRBV12-4 and TRBJ2-1; unclear D gene. CDR3 length: 15 amino acids. V lost 2 bases and J 8 bases, leaving 16 bases between the germline ends. The CDR3 region has the DNA TGTGCCAGCAGTTTACTTCTCCCGGGTTTCTATGAGCAGTTCTTC. Its protein is CASSLLLPGFYEQFF.

The chain combines TRBV28 with TRBJ2-7; 7 positions match TRBD1. With 6 bases clipped from V and 1 base from J, the junction kept 9 bases outside the gene matches. The CDR3 covers 15 residues. Germline values: CDR1 MDHEN, CDR2 SYDVKM. CDR3 DNA sequence: TGTGCCAGCAGCGTAGTGAAGGGGGCTTCCTACGAGCAGTACTTC. Protein: CASSVVKGASYEQYF.

This clonotype is a singleton in its sample. This chain uses TRBV29-1 with TRBJ1-2, with D hard to call. Per the germline V gene, CDR1 is SQVTM and CDR2 is ANQGSEA. The CDR3 covers 14 residues. With 4 bases removed from V and 0 bases from J, the gap between germline ends came to 12 bases. DNA of the CDR3: TGCAGCGTTGTCGGAACAGCAACTAACTATGGCTACACCTTC. This gives the protein CSVVGTATNYGYTF.

The chain employs TRBV6-2 or TRBV6-3 and TRBJ2-3; D is uncertain. The CDR3 extends over 13 amino acids. Trimming removed 6 bases at V and 3 bases at J, with 10 bases between. Germline CDR1 reads MNHEY; CDR2 reads SVGEGT. The CDR3 protein is CASRPRLTDTQYF. The CDR3 DNA sequence: TGTGCCAGCAGGCCCCGCTTGACAGATACGCAGTATTTT.

This chain connects TRBV12-3 or TRBV12-4 to TRBJ1-3, with 8 bases matching TRBD1. The CDR3 runs to 15 residues. Trimming took 3 bases from V and 1 from J; bases not matched to a gene: 2. In DNA, the CDR3 is TGTGCCAGCAGTTTGGGACAGGAATCTGGAAACACCATATATTTT. It translates to CASSLGQESGNTIYF.

There are a few counts of this clonotype. The chain has TRBV15 and TRBJ2-5; D is ambiguous. The CDR3 has 13 amino acids. V lost 0 bases to trimming and J lost 1 base, with 3 bases between them. The germline gives CDR1 LNHNV, CDR2 YYDKDF (reference sequence). As DNA, the CDR3 is TGTGCCACCAGCAGAGAACTCCAAGAGACCCAGTACTTC. It encodes CATSRELQETQYF.

The chain uses TRBV14 and TRBJ2-7; D unclear. V lost 0 bases and J lost 5, with 8 bases in between. CDR1 SGHDN and CDR2 FVKESK come from the germline V gene. This CDR3 has 13 amino acids. CDR3 DNA sequence: TGTGCCAGCAGCCAAGAAGTTTTCCACGAGCAGTACTTC. Amino acid sequence: CASSQEVFHEQYF.

This chain uses TRBV27 with TRBJ2-1; 8 bases are a match to TRBD2. The better agreement between TRBJ2-7 and the DNA end casts doubt on the J call. Looked up from germline, CDR1 is MNHEY and CDR2 is SMNVEV (reference sequence). The CDR3 sequence is 14 residues long. The DNA for the CDR3 is TGTGCCAGCTCTCGGAGCGGGAGCGGGTACGAGCAGTACTTC. As protein: CASSRSGSGYEQYF.

This clonotype has more than one count but fewer than ten. The rearrangement links TRBV6-2 or TRBV6-3 to TRBJ2-5; 15 nucleotides align to TRBD2. Matching the DNA end better, TRBJ2-1 makes the J call doubtful. The CDR3 is made up of 17 amino acids. The germline CDR1 and CDR2 sequences are MNHEY and SVGEGT. CDR3 coding DNA: TGTGCCAGCAGTTACTCATGGGGACTAGCGGGGGGAGATGAGCAGTTCTTC. Translation: CASSYSWGLAGGDEQFF.

As DNA, the CDR3 is TGTGCCAGCACGTCGTGGAGGACAGAGGAAAAACTGTTTTTT. This codes for CASTSWRTEEKLFF. The chain employs TRBV6-2 or TRBV6-3 and TRBJ1-4, with D perhaps matching TRBD1 (6 bases). The V gene lost 7 bases and the J gene lost 8 bases, with 17 bases spanning the gap. CDR1 is MNHEY and CDR2 is SVGEGT in the germline V gene. This CDR3 comprises 14 residues.

V usage is TRBV7-3 and J usage is TRBJ1-6, with 7 bases lining up with TRBD1. V gave up 5 bases and J gave up 16 bases; unmatched junction bases: 23. Germline CDR1 and CDR2: SGHTA and FQGTGA. This CDR3 comprises 17 residues. The CDR3 loop reads CASSHIGQASVPTTLHF. As DNA, the CDR3 is TGTGCCAGCAGCCACATCGGACAGGCCTCGGTACCCACAACTCTCCACTTT. Drawing the rest from reference TRBV7-3 and TRBJ1-6, the complete variable domain is GAGVSQTPSNKVTEKGKYVELRCDPISGHTALYWYRQSLGQGPEFLIYFQGTGAADDSGLPNDRFFAVRPEGSVSTLKIQRTERGDSAVYLCASSHIGQASVPTTLHFGNGTRLTVT.

Only a few counts were recorded for this clonotype. The J gene is TRBJ2-5, the V gene TRBV7-9; 8 bases are shared with TRBD1. Gene TRBJ2-1 matches the end of the DNA better, so the J call may be wrong. This CDR3 contains 12 residues. Looked up from germline, CDR1 is SEHNR and CDR2 is FQNEAQ (reference sequence). CDR3 loop: CASSMGQAQQFF. The CDR3 nucleotides are TGTGCCAGCAGCATGGGACAGGCACAACAGTTCTTC.

The gene calls are TRBV6-6 and TRBJ1-2, with D tentatively TRBD1 (6 bases). Trimming pared 7 bases from V and 7 bases from J, leaving 13 bases between. CDR3 length equals 12 residues. The germline CDR1 and CDR2 sequences are MNHNY and SVGAGI (reference sequence). CDR3 bases: TGTGCCAGCAAAGAGGGGGGCGCTGGCTACACCTTC. It codes for CASKEGGAGYTF.

The rearrangement joins TRBV28 to TRBJ2-5; maybe TRBD2 (6 bases). The CDR3 has 15 amino acids. Germline CDR1 is MDHEN and CDR2 is SYDVKM. The V and J ends lost 7 bases and 3 bases respectively, with 18 bases between them. CDR3: CASNGDFSLEETQYF. In DNA, the CDR3 is TGTGCCAGCAATGGGGACTTCAGCCTAGAAGAGACCCAGTACTTC.

This clonotype showed up many times. The J gene is TRBJ2-5, the V gene TRBV11-2; D is perhaps TRBD2 (6 bases). The CDR3 extends over 13 amino acids. V was trimmed by 6 bases and J by 1 base, leaving 9 bases between them. Per germline, CDR1 SGHAT and CDR2 FQNNGV. For the CDR3, the DNA is TGTGCCAGCAGGACTAGTTCCCAAGAGACCCAGTACTTC. Protein sequence: CASRTSSQETQYF.

This clonotype was found a few times. CDR3 bases: TGCAGTGCTAGAGATCTCTGGCGGCAAGAGACCCAGTACTTC. Translating it yields CSARDLWRQETQYF. The chain recombines TRBV20-1 with TRBJ2-5; D call uncertain. This CDR3 has 14 residues. Between the trimmed V and J ends, which lost 0 bases and 2 bases, there was a span of 10 bases. From germline, CDR1 is DFQATT and CDR2 SNEGSKA (reference sequence).

This clonotype was detected only a few times. The genes are TRBV12-3 or TRBV12-4 and TRBJ2-1; D uncertain. There are 11 residues in the CDR3. Trimming shortened V by 2 bases and J by 8 bases, and 4 bases separated the two germline ends. CDR3 in amino acids: CASSLLHEQFF. The CDR3 DNA reads as TGTGCCAGCAGTTTACTCCATGAGCAGTTCTTC.

This clonotype has only a few counts. The chain uses TRBV4-3 and TRBJ2-7; 8 nucleotides match TRBD2. This CDR3 has 14 amino acids. J was trimmed by 4 bases and V by 3 bases; bases with no gene match: 5. Germline V CDR1 and CDR2: LGHNA, YSLEER. The CDR3 here is CASSQSGGGYEQYF. The CDR3 region has the DNA TGCGCCAGCAGCCAGAGCGGGGGAGGATACGAGCAGTACTTC.

This clonotype was picked up a small number of times. V and J are TRBV28 and TRBJ2-5, with D perhaps assigned TRBD1 or TRBD2 (5 bases each). This CDR3 has 15 amino acids. Trimming shortened V by 7 bases and J by 2 bases, and 17 bases separated the two germline ends. The germline V gene has CDR1 MDHEN and CDR2 SYDVKM. The CDR3 DNA sequence: TGTGCCAGCACCTCCTCCGGGACCGGTCAAGAGACCCAGTACTTC. Its translation: CASTSSGTGQETQYF.

This clonotype occurred a few times. The chain recombines TRBV11-3 with TRBJ2-1; TRBD1 matches 10 bases. The germline gives CDR1 SGHNT, CDR2 YENEEA. The CDR3 has 14 residues. Losses at the gene ends were 6 bases for V and 4 bases for J; bases not matched to a gene: 3. Here the CDR3 DNA reads TGTGCCAGCAGTCGGGGACAGGGGTACAATGAGCAGTTCTTC. Translation gives CASSRGQGYNEQFF. The full variable domain, rest sourced from reference TRBV11-3 and TRBJ2-1, is EAGVVQSPRYKIIEKKQPVAFWCNPISGHNTLYWYLQNLGQGPELLIRYENEEAVDDSQLPKDRFSAERLKGVDSTLKIQPAELGDSAVYLCASSRGQGYNEQFFGPGTRLTVL.

This clonotype has a handful of counts. V and J are TRBV12-3 or TRBV12-4 and TRBJ1-1; D not certain. Trimming pared 7 bases from V and 0 bases from J, leaving 12 bases between. This CDR3 is built from 14 residues. The CDR3 region has the DNA TGTGCCAGCATCCTCAACTTACTGAACACTGAAGCTTTCTTT. Translated: CASILNLLNTEAFF.

This clonotype was seen only a few times. Relative to the germline gene, one junction end is altered; a read error may explain this. The chain uses TRBV12-5 and TRBJ2-5; TRBD1 or TRBD2 may be the D gene (5 bases each). The CDR3 runs to 12 residues. Germline CDR1 reads LGHNT; CDR2 reads FRNRAP. This CDR3 is CASGLLKGPPAF. In DNA, the CDR3 is TGTGCTAGTGGTTTGCTAAAGGGACCCCCGGCGTTC.

This CDR3 reads CSVEGLAADTQYF. Written as DNA, the CDR3 is TGCAGCGTTGAAGGTTTAGCGGCAGATACGCAGTATTTT. The chain recombines TRBV29-1 with TRBJ2-3, with TRBD2 as a possible D gene (6 bases). Germline loops: CDR1 SQVTM, CDR2 ANQGSEA. V gave up 1 base and J gave up 4 bases, with 9 bases separating them. CDR3 length: 13 amino acids.

The chain employs TRBV3-1 and TRBJ1-4; no firm D call. Germline CDR1 is LGHDT and CDR2 is YNNKEL (reference sequence). There are 15 residues in the CDR3. Trimming shortened V by 1 base and J by 8 bases, and 14 bases separated the two germline ends. In nucleotides, the CDR3 is TGTGCCAGCAGCCAAGTTCTGGGGAATGAAGAAAAACTGTTTTTT. Protein: CASSQVLGNEEKLFF.